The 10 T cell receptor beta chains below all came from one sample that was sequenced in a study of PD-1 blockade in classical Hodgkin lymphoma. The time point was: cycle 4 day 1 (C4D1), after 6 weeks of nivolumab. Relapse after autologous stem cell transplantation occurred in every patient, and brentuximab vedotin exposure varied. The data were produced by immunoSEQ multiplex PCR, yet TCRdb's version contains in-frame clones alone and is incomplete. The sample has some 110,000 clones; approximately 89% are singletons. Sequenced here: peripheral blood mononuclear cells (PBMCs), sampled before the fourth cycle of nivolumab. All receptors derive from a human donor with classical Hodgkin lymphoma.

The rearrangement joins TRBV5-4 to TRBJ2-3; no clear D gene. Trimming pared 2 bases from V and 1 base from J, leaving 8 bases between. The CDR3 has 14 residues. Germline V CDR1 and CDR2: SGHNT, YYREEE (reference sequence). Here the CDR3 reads CASSFDWGTDTQYF. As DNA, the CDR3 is TGTGCCAGCAGCTTTGATTGGGGCACAGATACGCAGTATTTT.

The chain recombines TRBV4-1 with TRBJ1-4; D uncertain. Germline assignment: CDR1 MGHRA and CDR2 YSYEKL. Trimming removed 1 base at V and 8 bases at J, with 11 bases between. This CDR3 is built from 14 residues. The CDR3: CASSQVLGEEKLFF. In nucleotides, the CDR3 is TGCGCCAGCAGCCAAGTGCTGGGTGAAGAAAAACTGTTTTTT.

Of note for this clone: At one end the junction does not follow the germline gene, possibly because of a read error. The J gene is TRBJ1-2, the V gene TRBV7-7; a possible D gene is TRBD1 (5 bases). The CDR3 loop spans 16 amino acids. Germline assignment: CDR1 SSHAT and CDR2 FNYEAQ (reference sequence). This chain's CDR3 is CASSLVAGAGNYGYTF. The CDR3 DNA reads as TGTGCTAGCAGCTTAGTCGCCGGGGCAGGAAACTATGGCTACACCTTC. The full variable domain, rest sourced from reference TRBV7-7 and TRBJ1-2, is GAGVSQSPRYKVTKRGQDVTLRCDPISSHATLYWYQQALGQGPEFLTYFNYEAQPDKSGLPSDRFSAERPEGSISTLTIQRTEQRDSAMYRCASSLVAGAGNYGYTFGSGTRLTVV.

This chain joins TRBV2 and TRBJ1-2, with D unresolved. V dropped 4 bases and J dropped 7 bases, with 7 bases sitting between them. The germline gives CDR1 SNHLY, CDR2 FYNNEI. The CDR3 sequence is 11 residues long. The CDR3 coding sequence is TGTGCCAGCAGTGGGACTAGTGGCTACACCTTC. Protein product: CASSGTSGYTF.

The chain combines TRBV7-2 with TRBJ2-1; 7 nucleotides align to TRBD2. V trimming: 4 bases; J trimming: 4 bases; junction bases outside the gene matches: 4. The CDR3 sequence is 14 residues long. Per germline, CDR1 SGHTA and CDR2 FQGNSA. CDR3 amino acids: CASSSGGTYNEQFF. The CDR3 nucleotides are TGTGCCAGCAGCTCCGGGGGGACTTACAATGAGCAGTTCTTC. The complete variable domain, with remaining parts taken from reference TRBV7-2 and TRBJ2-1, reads GAGVSQSPSNKVTEKGKDVELRCDPISGHTALYWYRQSLGQGLEFLIYFQGNSAPDKSGLPSDRFSAERTGGSVSTLTIQRTQQEDSAVYLCASSSGGTYNEQFFGPGTRLTVL.

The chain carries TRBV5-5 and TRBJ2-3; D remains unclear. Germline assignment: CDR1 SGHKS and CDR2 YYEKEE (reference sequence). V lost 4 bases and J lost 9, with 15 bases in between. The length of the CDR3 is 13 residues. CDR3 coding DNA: TGTGCCAGCAGCCGGGCGTTCTCCGAGACGCAGTATTTT. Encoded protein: CASSRAFSETQYF.

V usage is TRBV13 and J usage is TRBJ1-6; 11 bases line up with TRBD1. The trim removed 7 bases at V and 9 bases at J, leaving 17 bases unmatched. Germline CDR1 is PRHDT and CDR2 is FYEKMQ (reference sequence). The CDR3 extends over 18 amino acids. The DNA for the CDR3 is TGTGCCAGCAAGCCGGGACAGGGGGTTTACGGGAAATTTTCACCCCTCCACTTT. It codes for CASKPGQGVYGKFSPLHF.

The CDR3 reads CASSYRVGNTEAFF. The CDR3 coding sequence is TGTGCCAGCAGTTACAGGGTAGGGAACACTGAAGCTTTCTTT. The V gene is TRBV6-5, the J gene TRBJ1-1; D unresolved. Germline V gene sequence: CDR1 MNHEY, CDR2 SVGAGI. The CDR3 is 14 residues long. Trimming took off 2 bases at V and 1 base at J, with 8 bases between the two ends.

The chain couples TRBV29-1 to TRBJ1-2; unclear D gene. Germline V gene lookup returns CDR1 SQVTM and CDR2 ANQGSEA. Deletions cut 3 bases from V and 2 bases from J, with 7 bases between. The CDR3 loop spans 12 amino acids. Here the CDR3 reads CSVEESNYGYTF. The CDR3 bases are TGCAGCGTTGAGGAATCAAACTATGGCTACACCTTC.

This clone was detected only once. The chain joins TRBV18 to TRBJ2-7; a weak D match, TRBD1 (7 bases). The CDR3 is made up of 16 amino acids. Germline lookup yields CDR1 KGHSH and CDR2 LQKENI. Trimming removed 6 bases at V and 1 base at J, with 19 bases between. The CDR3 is CASSEIAGGTSYEQYF. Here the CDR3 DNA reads TGTGCCAGCTCCGAAATCGCAGGGGGGACTTCCTACGAGCAGTACTTC.